A single T cell receptor beta chain is shown here with its context. Germline values: CDR1 MDHEN, CDR2 SYDVKM. The V segment lost 3 bases and the J segment 0 bases; nucleotides outside the gene matches: 5. This CDR3 contains 16 residues. The PCR was carried out with 60 Vbeta primers and 13 Jbeta primers. TCRdb's copy holds only in-frame clones and misses some; the assay was immunoSEQ multiplex PCR. The data contain under 200,000 clones, around three quarters of them singletons. These data come from a study of cytomegalovirus exposure and HLA in healthy donors. The clonotype comes from a middle-aged woman in good health and CMV-seronegative. The gene calls are TRBV28 and TRBJ2-1; 7 bases agree with TRBD1. The material sequenced was PBMCs. CDR3 sequence reads: CASSFGWDSSYNEQFF. DNA of the CDR3: TGTGCCAGCAGTTTTGGTTGGGACAGCTCCTACAATGAGCAGTTCTTC.